This T cell receptor (beta chain) was sequenced in a study of beta chain features in type 1 diabetes. The V and J ends lost 3 bases and 2 bases, in that order; junction bases with no gene match: 2. CDR1 SGDLS and CDR2 YYNGEE come from the germline V gene. The CDR3 runs 15 residues. This clone was detected only a few times. Its cognate antigen is unknown. The isolated RNA, all of it, was reverse transcribed, so expressed TCRB transcripts were what got sequenced. Method: immunoSEQ multiplex PCR; TCRdb's copy keeps in-frame clones and lacks some. Among 200,000 to 300,000 clones, roughly 21% were seen once, and the ten largest hold about 0.027%. The authors obtained over 95% purity in all sorted populations. Study results and limitations: Equally in patients and controls, PCR might preferentially amplify shorter templates. People with Type 1 diabetes carried modestly yet significantly shorter TCRB CDR3s in all four CD4+ subsets.

The specimen sequenced was naive CD4+ T cells from blood. V is TRBV9 and J is TRBJ2-7; 13 positions match TRBD2. The source of this sequence is a woman in her thirties or forties with type 1 diabetes. CDR3 DNA sequence: TGTGCCAGCAGCGGGGGACTAGCGGGGACCTACGAGCAGTACTTC. It specifies CASSGGLAGTYEQYF.